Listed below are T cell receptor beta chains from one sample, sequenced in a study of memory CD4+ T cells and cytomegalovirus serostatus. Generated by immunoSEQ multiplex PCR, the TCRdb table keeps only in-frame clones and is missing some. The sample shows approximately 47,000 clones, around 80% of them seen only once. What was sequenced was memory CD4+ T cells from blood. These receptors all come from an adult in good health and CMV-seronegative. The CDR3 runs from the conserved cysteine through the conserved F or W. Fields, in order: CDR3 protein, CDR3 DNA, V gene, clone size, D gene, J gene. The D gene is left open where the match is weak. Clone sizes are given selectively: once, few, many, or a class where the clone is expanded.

CDR3aa: CASSLAPGGSGNTIYF
CDR3nt: TGTGCCAGCAGCTTGGCCCCAGGGGGCTCTGGAAACACCATATATTTT
v_gene: TRBV5-4
abundance: NA
d_gene: TRBD1
j_gene: TRBJ1-3

CDR3aa: CASGQPQHF
CDR3nt: TGTGCCAGCGGTCAGCCCCAGCATTTT
v_gene: TRBV5-5
abundance: NA
d_gene: NA
j_gene: TRBJ1-5

CDR3aa: CASSGRRRETQYF
CDR3nt: TGTGCCAGCAGTGGACGGAGAAGAGAGACCCAGTACTTC
v_gene: TRBV28
abundance: NA
d_gene: NA
j_gene: TRBJ2-5

CDR3aa: CSAREGNIQYF
CDR3nt: TGCAGTGCTAGGGAGGGGAACATTCAGTACTTC
v_gene: TRBV20-1
abundance: NA
d_gene: NA
j_gene: TRBJ2-4

CDR3aa: CASALGTSWGNEQFF
CDR3nt: TGTGCCAGCGCACTAGGGACTAGCTGGGGCAATGAGCAGTTCTTC
v_gene: TRBV11-1
abundance: NA
d_gene: TRBD2
j_gene: TRBJ2-1

CDR3aa: CASSSGGWAGELFF
CDR3nt: TGCGCCAGCAGCTCGGGGGGCTGGGCCGGGGAGCTGTTTTTT
v_gene: TRBV5-1
abundance: NA
d_gene: NA
j_gene: TRBJ2-2

CDR3aa: CASSMGPSNEKLFF
CDR3nt: TGTGCCAGCAGCATGGGCCCATCTAATGAAAAACTGTTTTTT
v_gene: TRBV7-2
abundance: NA
d_gene: NA
j_gene: TRBJ1-4

CDR3aa: CASSFMDRNTDTQYF
CDR3nt: TGTGCCAGCAGTTTTATGGACAGAAACACAGATACGCAGTATTTT
v_gene: TRBV27
abundance: NA
d_gene: NA
j_gene: TRBJ2-3

CDR3aa: CASGLVLGGSYNEQFF
CDR3nt: TGTGCTAGTGGTTTGGTACTCGGCGGCTCCTACAATGAGCAGTTCTTC
v_gene: TRBV12-5
abundance: NA
d_gene: NA
j_gene: TRBJ2-1

CDR3aa: CASSSESPGSYEQYF
CDR3nt: TGTGCCAGCAGTTCCGAGAGCCCCGGGAGCTACGAGCAGTACTTC
v_gene: TRBV25-1
abundance: once
d_gene: NA
j_gene: TRBJ2-7

CDR3aa: CASSLRDRAINQPQHF
CDR3nt: TGCGCCAGCAGCCTTCGGGACAGGGCTATCAATCAGCCCCAGCATTTT
v_gene: TRBV4-1
abundance: NA
d_gene: TRBD1
j_gene: TRBJ1-5

CDR3aa: CASSLGQGGTGELFF
CDR3nt: TGCGCCAGCAGCTTGGGGCAGGGTGGCACCGGGGAGCTGTTTTTT
v_gene: TRBV5-1
abundance: NA
d_gene: NA
j_gene: TRBJ2-2

CDR3aa: CASSISSGTEAFF
CDR3nt: TGTGCCAGTAGTATCTCCTCGGGCACTGAAGCTTTCTTT
v_gene: TRBV19
abundance: few
d_gene: NA
j_gene: TRBJ1-1

CDR3aa: CASSSPRDRVYTGELFF
CDR3nt: TGTGCCAGCAGCAGCCCCCGGGACAGGGTTTACACCGGGGAGCTGTTTTTT
v_gene: TRBV11-1
abundance: NA
d_gene: TRBD1
j_gene: TRBJ2-2

CDR3aa: CASTPPSQGFTEAFF
CDR3nt: TGTGCCAGCACCCCACCCTCACAGGGCTTCACTGAAGCTTTCTTT
v_gene: TRBV28
abundance: once
d_gene: NA
j_gene: TRBJ1-1

CDR3aa: CASSEEAGLGETQYF
CDR3nt: TGTGCCAGCAGTGAAGAGGCAGGGCTGGGCGAGACCCAGTACTTC
v_gene: TRBV25-1
abundance: NA
d_gene: NA
j_gene: TRBJ2-5

CDR3aa: CASSWGGSQETQYF
CDR3nt: TGCGCCAGCAGCTGGGGAGGGAGCCAAGAGACCCAGTACTTC
v_gene: TRBV5-1
abundance: NA
d_gene: TRBD2
j_gene: TRBJ2-5

CDR3aa: CASRQGAGNYGYTF
CDR3nt: TGTGCCAGCAGACAGGGGGCGGGGAACTATGGCTACACCTTC
v_gene: TRBV6-5
abundance: NA
d_gene: TRBD1
j_gene: TRBJ1-2

CDR3aa: CASSIGQGGTQYF
CDR3nt: TGTGCCAGTAGTATCGGTCAGGGAGGGACCCAGTACTTC
v_gene: TRBV19
abundance: NA
d_gene: NA
j_gene: TRBJ2-5

CDR3aa: CASRGEWDEQYF
CDR3nt: TGCGCCAGCAGGGGGGAGTGGGACGAGCAGTACTTC
v_gene: TRBV5-1
abundance: NA
d_gene: NA
j_gene: TRBJ2-7

CDR3aa: CASSQGYGGRDTGELFF
CDR3nt: TGCGCCAGCAGCCAAGGGTATGGGGGGCGCGACACCGGGGAGCTGTTTTTT
v_gene: TRBV4-1
abundance: once
d_gene: NA
j_gene: TRBJ2-2

CDR3aa: CASSIGPPDTQYF
CDR3nt: TGTGCCAGTAGTATAGGACCACCAGATACGCAGTATTTT
v_gene: TRBV19
abundance: NA
d_gene: NA
j_gene: TRBJ2-3

CDR3aa: CASSFTGTGRNEQFF
CDR3nt: TGTGCCAGCAGTTTTACCGGGACAGGGCGCAATGAGCAGTTCTTC
v_gene: TRBV28
abundance: NA
d_gene: TRBD1
j_gene: TRBJ2-1

CDR3aa: CASRQGAETQYF
CDR3nt: TGTGCCAGCAGACAGGGCGCGGAGACCCAGTACTTC
v_gene: TRBV28
abundance: NA
d_gene: NA
j_gene: TRBJ2-5

CDR3aa: CASSPPSTRETQYF
CDR3nt: TGTGCCAGCTCACCACCGAGCACTCGGGAGACCCAGTACTTC
v_gene: TRBV18
abundance: NA
d_gene: NA
j_gene: TRBJ2-5

CDR3aa: CASSTGFSASYNEQFF
CDR3nt: TGTGCCAGCAGTACAGGGTTCAGCGCCTCCTACAATGAGCAGTTCTTC
v_gene: TRBV14
abundance: NA
d_gene: NA
j_gene: TRBJ2-1

CDR3aa: CASSLAQTNEKLFF
CDR3nt: TGTGCCAGCAGCTTAGCGCAAACTAATGAAAAACTGTTTTTT
v_gene: TRBV7-8
abundance: NA
d_gene: NA
j_gene: TRBJ1-4

CDR3aa: CASSYEQDLFSTEAFF
CDR3nt: TGTGCCAGCAGTTACGAACAGGATTTATTTAGCACTGAAGCTTTCTTT
v_gene: TRBV6-5
abundance: few
d_gene: NA
j_gene: TRBJ1-1

CDR3aa: CASTYLGANYGYTF
CDR3nt: TGTGCCAGCACCTACCTCGGTGCTAACTATGGCTACACCTTC
v_gene: TRBV28
abundance: once
d_gene: NA
j_gene: TRBJ1-2

CDR3aa: CASSSAGTGQRSF
CDR3nt: TGTGCCAGCAGCTCCGCCGGGACAGGGCAACGATCCTTC
v_gene: TRBV11-2
abundance: NA
d_gene: TRBD1
j_gene: TRBJ2-7

CDR3aa: CASTSKGYEQYF
CDR3nt: TGTGCCAGCACTTCTAAGGGGTACGAGCAGTACTTC
v_gene: TRBV28
abundance: NA
d_gene: NA
j_gene: TRBJ2-7

CDR3aa: CASSQEHYGYTF
CDR3nt: TGCGCCAGCAGCCAGGAACACTATGGCTACACCTTC
v_gene: TRBV4-1
abundance: few
d_gene: NA
j_gene: TRBJ1-2

CDR3aa: CASSVEGPWDGYTF
CDR3nt: TGTGCCAGCAGCGTAGAGGGGCCGTGGGATGGCTACACCTTC
v_gene: TRBV9
abundance: NA
d_gene: NA
j_gene: TRBJ1-2

CDR3aa: CSVEDSGSGANVLTF
CDR3nt: TGCAGCGTTGAAGATTCAGGCTCTGGGGCCAACGTCCTGACTTTC
v_gene: TRBV29-1
abundance: NA
d_gene: NA
j_gene: TRBJ2-6

CDR3aa: CASREYSGGTYEQYF
CDR3nt: TGTGCCAGCAGGGAATATAGCGGGGGGACCTACGAGCAGTACTTC
v_gene: TRBV6-1
abundance: NA
d_gene: TRBD2
j_gene: TRBJ2-7

CDR3aa: CASSQDSPRKWVGEQFF
CDR3nt: TGCGCCAGCAGCCAAGATTCCCCGCGGAAGTGGGTTGGTGAGCAGTTCTTC
v_gene: TRBV4-1
abundance: NA
d_gene: NA
j_gene: TRBJ2-1

CDR3aa: CASSQDRRINIQYF
CDR3nt: TGTGCCAGCAGCCAAGATCGGCGCATAAACATTCAGTACTTC
v_gene: TRBV4-2
abundance: NA
d_gene: NA
j_gene: TRBJ2-4

CDR3aa: CASSWDRDTEAFF
CDR3nt: TGTGCCAGCAGCTGGGACAGGGACACTGAAGCTTTCTTT
v_gene: TRBV5-4
abundance: NA
d_gene: TRBD1
j_gene: TRBJ1-1

CDR3aa: CASSLGDLYGYTF
CDR3nt: TGTGCCAGCAGCTTAGGGGACCTCTATGGCTACACCTTC
v_gene: TRBV13
abundance: NA
d_gene: NA
j_gene: TRBJ1-2

CDR3aa: CASSLRGTGGAETQYF
CDR3nt: TGTGCCAGCAGCTTGAGAGGGACAGGGGGCGCAGAGACCCAGTACTTC
v_gene: TRBV5-6
abundance: NA
d_gene: TRBD1
j_gene: TRBJ2-5

CDR3aa: CASSSTGDTQYF
CDR3nt: TGTGCCAGCAGCTCTACCGGAGATACGCAGTATTTT
v_gene: TRBV6-5
abundance: NA
d_gene: NA
j_gene: TRBJ2-3

CDR3aa: CASSLVRPGTDTQYF
CDR3nt: TGTGCCAGCAGTTTAGTCCGCCCCGGCACAGATACGCAGTATTTT
v_gene: TRBV28
abundance: NA
d_gene: NA
j_gene: TRBJ2-3

CDR3aa: CASSFISRRNTEAFF
CDR3nt: TGTGCCAGCAGTTTTATTTCACGGAGGAACACTGAAGCTTTCTTT
v_gene: TRBV28
abundance: NA
d_gene: NA
j_gene: TRBJ1-1

CDR3aa: CASSDRKRTGTDEQYF
CDR3nt: TGTGCCAGCAGCGACCGAAAGAGGACAGGGACGGACGAGCAGTACTTC
v_gene: TRBV9
abundance: NA
d_gene: TRBD1
j_gene: TRBJ2-7

CDR3aa: CAISASTGIETQYF
CDR3nt: TGTGCCATCAGTGCCTCGACAGGGATAGAGACCCAGTACTTC
v_gene: TRBV10-3
abundance: NA
d_gene: TRBD1
j_gene: TRBJ2-5

CDR3aa: CAWSVQKGQPQHF
CDR3nt: TGTGCCTGGAGTGTACAAAAGGGTCAGCCCCAGCATTTT
v_gene: TRBV30
abundance: NA
d_gene: NA
j_gene: TRBJ1-5

CDR3aa: CASSLIRGGSYNEQFF
CDR3nt: TGTGCCAGCAGTTTAATAAGGGGGGGCTCCTACAATGAGCAGTTCTTC
v_gene: TRBV28
abundance: NA
d_gene: NA
j_gene: TRBJ2-1

CDR3aa: CASSLEAGRDTIYF
CDR3nt: TGTGCCAGCAGCTTAGAGGCAGGGAGGGACACCATATATTTT
v_gene: TRBV7-2
abundance: NA
d_gene: NA
j_gene: TRBJ1-3

CDR3aa: CASGLGLADNNEQFF
CDR3nt: TGTGCTAGTGGCCTAGGACTAGCAGACAACAATGAGCAGTTCTTC
v_gene: TRBV12-5
abundance: few
d_gene: TRBD2
j_gene: TRBJ2-1

CDR3aa: CASGADRVFGSEQYF
CDR3nt: TGTGCCAGTGGAGCCGACAGGGTCTTTGGTAGTGAGCAGTACTTC
v_gene: TRBV19
abundance: NA
d_gene: TRBD1
j_gene: TRBJ2-7

CDR3aa: CASSFRRRADTQYF
CDR3nt: TGTGCCAGCAGTTTTCGCAGGAGAGCAGATACGCAGTATTTT
v_gene: TRBV28
abundance: NA
d_gene: NA
j_gene: TRBJ2-3

CDR3aa: CASRRGSNSNQPQHF
CDR3nt: TGTGCCAGCAGACGAGGGTCCAATAGCAATCAGCCCCAGCATTTT
v_gene: TRBV6-6
abundance: once
d_gene: NA
j_gene: TRBJ1-5

CDR3aa: CASSPRWTNNEQFF
CDR3nt: TGTGCCAGCAGCCCGCGGTGGACCAACAATGAGCAGTTCTTC
v_gene: TRBV5-8
abundance: NA
d_gene: NA
j_gene: TRBJ2-1

CDR3aa: CASSEVGQSTNEQFF
CDR3nt: TGTGCCAGCAGTGAGGTCGGACAGTCTACAAATGAGCAGTTCTTC
v_gene: TRBV25-1
abundance: few
d_gene: NA
j_gene: TRBJ2-1

CDR3aa: CASRIGLASNTGELFF
CDR3nt: TGTGCCAGCAGGATAGGGCTAGCCTCTAACACCGGGGAGCTGTTTTTT
v_gene: TRBV27
abundance: NA
d_gene: NA
j_gene: TRBJ2-2

CDR3aa: CASSDPDQIPSYNEQFF
CDR3nt: TGTGCCAGCAGTGATCCCGACCAAATCCCCTCCTACAATGAGCAGTTCTTC
v_gene: TRBV25-1
abundance: NA
d_gene: NA
j_gene: TRBJ2-1

CDR3aa: CAISDGPALHF
CDR3nt: TGTGCCATCAGTGATGGCCCAGCCCTCCACTTT
v_gene: TRBV10-3
abundance: NA
d_gene: NA
j_gene: TRBJ1-6

CDR3aa: CAWSVGSVRNQPQHF
CDR3nt: TGTGCCTGGAGTGTAGGATCGGTTCGCAATCAGCCCCAGCATTTT
v_gene: TRBV30
abundance: NA
d_gene: NA
j_gene: TRBJ1-5